The 29 T cell receptor beta chains below come from one sample, sequenced in a study of blood T cells in healthy people across ages. Primers used in a second PCR of roughly 6 to 12 cycles were a sample-barcoded 5' primer and a J-beta primer mix. TCRdb called the 5' RACE reads again in MiXCR, with one record for every CDR3 protein. The top ten clones hold approximately 10% of a sample with roughly 1.7 million distinct CDR3 sequences, roughly a third of them seen once. The sample was blood. The receptors here all came from a woman aged 25 to 39 in good health.

In its sample, this clonotype was seen a few times. V usage is TRBV7-9 and J usage is TRBJ1-2; tentative D call: TRBD1 (5 bases). The ends were cut back, 1 base at V and 7 bases at J, with 19 bases in the middle. The CDR3 runs 16 residues. Germline V gene lookup returns CDR1 SEHNR and CDR2 FQNEAQ (reference sequence). The CDR3 DNA reads TGTGCCAGCAGCTTAGGAAATCCCCTAGGGGCGCTTGGCTACACCTTC. Amino acid sequence: CASSLGNPLGALGYTF. The full variable domain, rest sourced from reference TRBV7-9 and TRBJ1-2, is DTGVSQNPRHKITKRGQNVTFRCDPISEHNRLYWYRQTLGQGPEFLTYFQNEAQLEKSRLLSDRFSAERPKGSFSTLEIQRTEQGDSAMYLCASSLGNPLGALGYTFGSGTRLTVV.

This clonotype was detected only once. The chain links TRBV11-2 to TRBJ2-5; D is tentatively TRBD1 or TRBD2 (6 bases each). This CDR3 is built from 15 residues. Germline V gene data show CDR1 as SGHAT and CDR2 as FQNNGV. The V end lost 1 base, the J end lost 5 bases, and 14 bases lay between the germline ends. DNA of the CDR3: TGTGCCAGCAGCTTAGCAACCACAGGGAGGGAGACCCAGTACTTC. Its protein is CASSLATTGRETQYF.

This clonotype has at least ten counts. This chain uses TRBV15 with TRBJ2-1; 9 bases are a match to TRBD2. Germline lookup yields CDR1 LNHNV and CDR2 YYDKDF (reference sequence). V shed 6 bases and J 4 bases; nucleotides not matched to a gene: 4. The CDR3 length is 14 residues. CDR3 in DNA: TGTGCCACCAGGACTAGCGGAGGTTACAATGAGCAGTTCTTC. Its protein is CATRTSGGYNEQFF.

The chain employs TRBV4-1 and TRBJ1-2; D may be TRBD1 (5 bases). CDR1 MGHRA and CDR2 YSYEKL come from the germline V gene. The V gene lost 2 bases and the J gene lost 3 bases, with 13 bases spanning the gap. The CDR3 sequence is 15 residues long. CDR3 DNA sequence: TGCGCCAGCAGCCAACAAGAAGGGGCGGACTATGGCTACACCTTC. Its protein product is CASSQQEGADYGYTF.

There are many counts of this clonotype. The chain has TRBV20-1 and TRBJ2-1; D assignment may be TRBD1 or TRBD2 (6 bases each). In germline, CDR1 is DFQATT, CDR2 SNEGSKA (reference sequence). The V end lost 3 bases, the J end lost 0 bases, and 24 bases lay between the germline ends. The CDR3 covers 19 residues. CDR3 bases: TGCAGTGCTAGTACGGCTCTTTTACAGGGAGGTCTCTCCTACAATGAGCAGTTCTTC. It codes for CSASTALLQGGLSYNEQFF.

There are many counts of this clonotype. The chain has TRBV29-1 and TRBJ2-2; 10 bases agree with TRBD1. The CDR3 is made up of 15 amino acids. Germline assignment: CDR1 SQVTM and CDR2 ANQGSEA. J was trimmed by 4 bases and V by 6 bases; bases with no gene match: 8. The CDR3 is CSVGSGTGVTGELFF. CDR3 nucleotides: TGCAGCGTGGGGTCCGGGACAGGGGTCACCGGGGAGCTGTTTTTT.

This sequence joins TRBV4-2 and TRBJ2-7, with TRBD2 matching over 11 bases. CDR3 length equals 16 residues. V lost 6 bases, J lost 2 bases, and 9 bases stayed unmatched. Per the germline V gene, CDR1 is LGHNA and CDR2 is YNFKEQ. The CDR3: CASSLTTSGTPYEQYF. DNA of the CDR3: TGTGCCAGCAGTTTAACGACTAGCGGGACCCCCTACGAGCAGTACTTC.

This clonotype was counted a few times. The chain carries TRBV20-1 and TRBJ2-4; no firm D call. The CDR3 loop spans 15 amino acids. Germline V gene data show CDR1 as DFQATT and CDR2 as SNEGSKA (reference sequence). Trimming pared 3 bases from V and 0 bases from J, leaving 12 bases between. CDR3 sequence (DNA): TGCAGTGCTAGTACAGTGACCCTAGCCAAAAACATTCAGTACTTC. Translation gives CSASTVTLAKNIQYF.

This clonotype was observed many times. The chain couples TRBV20-1 to TRBJ2-1; the D is unclear. Between the trimmed V and J ends, which lost 0 bases and 6 bases, there was a span of 12 bases. The CDR3 is 14 amino acids. Germline CDR1 and CDR2: DFQATT and SNEGSKA (reference sequence). In nucleotides, the CDR3 is TGCAGTGCTAGAGATCTGTCCGCCTTCAATGAGCAGTTCTTC. Its translation: CSARDLSAFNEQFF.

Notes on this clonotype: The junction and the germline gene differ at one end; a read error may be behind it. V and J are TRBV9 and TRBJ2-1; 7 nucleotides align to TRBD2. Germline V gives CDR1 SGDLS, CDR2 YYNGEE. The CDR3 runs 15 residues. CDR3 in amino acids: CAGSATGTGGNEQFF. DNA for the CDR3: TGTGCCGGCAGCGCCACCGGTACGGGGGGCAATGAGCAGTTCTTC. Full variable domain (outside the CDR3, taken from reference TRBV9 and TRBJ2-1): DSGVTQTPKHLITATGQRVTLRCSPRSGDLSVYWYQQSLDQGLQFLIQYYNGEERAKGNILERFSAQQFPDLHSELNLSSLELGDSALYFCAGSATGTGGNEQFFGPGTRLTVL.

This clonotype was recorded a few times. The J gene is TRBJ2-7, the V gene TRBV6-1, with D unresolved. The germline CDR1 and CDR2 sequences are MNHNS and SASEGT. The V end was cut by 2 bases, the J end by 1 base, with 12 bases between. CDR3 length equals 15 residues. The CDR3: CASSEMPDLSYEQYF. CDR3 bases: TGTGCCAGCAGTGAAATGCCAGACCTGTCCTACGAGCAGTACTTC.

In this sample, this clonotype turned up a few times. The chain recombines TRBV6-2 or TRBV6-3 with TRBJ2-5, with D tentatively TRBD2 (6 bases). The ends were cut back, 5 bases at V and 2 bases at J, with 9 bases in the middle. CDR1 and CDR2 (germline): MNHEY, SVGEGT. The length of the CDR3 is 13 residues. CDR3 in amino acids: CASSKGLQETQYF. The DNA of the CDR3 is TGTGCCAGCAGTAAGGGACTTCAAGAGACCCAGTACTTC.

This sequence joins TRBV20-1 and TRBJ2-1; D unresolved. The CDR3 is 13 residues long. Germline V gene data show CDR1 as DFQATT and CDR2 as SNEGSKA (reference sequence). Trimming took 3 bases from V and 9 from J, leaving 15 bases between them. The CDR3 region is CSASSSGFGEQFF. The CDR3 DNA is TGCAGTGCTAGCTCGTCCGGTTTCGGTGAGCAGTTCTTC.

The chain has TRBV29-1 and TRBJ2-2; a weak D match, TRBD2 (5 bases). Germline V gene sequence: CDR1 SQVTM, CDR2 ANQGSEA. Between the trimmed V and J ends, which lost 4 bases and 2 bases, there was a span of 8 bases. The CDR3 length is 13 residues. For the CDR3, the DNA is TGCAGCGTTGGCTGGACTAACACCGGGGAGCTGTTTTTT. It yields the protein CSVGWTNTGELFF.

The CDR3 here is CASSYPGLFNEQFF. CDR3 nucleotide sequence: TGTGCCAGCAGTTACCCAGGACTGTTCAATGAGCAGTTCTTC. The chain recombines TRBV27 with TRBJ2-1, with D tentatively TRBD2 (5 bases). The CDR3 spans 14 residues. V gave up 4 bases and J gave up 6 bases, with 13 bases separating them. In germline, CDR1 is MNHEY, CDR2 SMNVEV (reference sequence).

There are a few counts of this clonotype. The CDR3 DNA reads as TGCAGTGTCGCGAAGGGGGGGGGCGAGCAGTACTTC. It encodes CSVAKGGGEQYF. This chain links TRBV20-1 with TRBJ2-7, with a weak D call TRBD2 (7 bases). The CDR3 consists of 12 residues. Per the germline V gene, CDR1 is DFQATT and CDR2 is SNEGSKA (reference sequence). V was shortened by 7 bases and J by 6 bases, with 16 bases between the two germline ends.

The rearrangement links TRBV21-1 to TRBJ1-5. TRBV21-1 is reported as a pseudogene. The CDR3 spans 16 residues. CDR3 DNA sequence: TGTGCCAGCAGCAAAGAAAACGGACTTAGCAATCAGCCCCAGCATTTT. Amino acids: CASSKENGLSNQPQHF.

About this clonotype itself: The germline gene is not matched at one end of the junction; a read error may be the cause. The rearrangement uses TRBV7-7 and TRBJ2-3; D call uncertain. The V gene's germline CDR1 is SSHAT and CDR2 FNYEAQ (reference sequence). The CDR3 is 14 amino acids. CDR3 region: CANSLALSSDTQYF. The CDR3 nucleotides are TGTGCCAACAGCTTAGCACTATCATCCGATACGCAGTATTTT.

A word on this clonotype: One end of the junction varies from germline; a read error may be responsible. The chain couples TRBV7-9 to TRBJ1-2; possibly TRBD1 for D (5 bases). Germline V gene data show CDR1 as SEHNR and CDR2 as FQNEAQ (reference sequence). CDR3 length: 14 residues. In DNA form, the CDR3 reads TGCGCCAGCAGCGCTCCAGAGGGGCTCAATGGCAACACCTTC. Residues: CASSAPEGLNGNTF. The whole variable domain, filled in from reference TRBV7-9 and TRBJ1-2, reads DTGVSQNPRHKITKRGQNVTFRCDPISEHNRLYWYRQTLGQGPEFLTYFQNEAQLEKSRLLSDRFSAERPKGSFSTLEIQRTEQGDSAMYLCASSAPEGLNGNTFGSGTRLTVV.

Many counts were recorded for this clonotype. The genes are TRBV4-1 and TRBJ2-1; D could derive from TRBD1 or TRBD2 (5 bases each). V lost 1 base and J 0 bases, leaving 19 bases between the germline ends. This CDR3 is built from 19 residues. Germline V gene sequence: CDR1 MGHRA, CDR2 YSYEKL. CDR3 sequence reads: CASSQGLSGSDPSYNEQFF. In DNA, the CDR3 is TGCGCCAGCAGCCAAGGCCTCTCAGGGAGCGACCCCTCCTACAATGAGCAGTTCTTC.

Points on this clonotype: A single base separates this from a much larger clone, so it may be a read error. The V call is TRBV7-9, the J call TRBJ2-1, with unresolved D. The assigned J gene may be wrong: the sequence end matches TRBJ2-7 better. Germline V CDR1 and CDR2: SEHNR, FQNEAQ (reference sequence). The CDR3 contains 12 residues. The DNA of the CDR3 is TGTGCCAGCAGCCCCGGGTACAATGAGCAGTACTTC. Translation: CASSPGYNEQYF.

This clonotype was recorded at least ten times. V usage is TRBV29-1 and J usage is TRBJ2-7; 9 bases map to TRBD1. CDR1 is SQVTM and CDR2 is ANQGSEA in the germline V gene. The CDR3 covers 13 residues. V was pared by 6 bases and J by 1 base, with 4 bases of the junction left unmatched. DNA of the CDR3: TGCAGCGTACAAGGACAGGGGTCCTACGAGCAGTACTTC. Its protein product is CSVQGQGSYEQYF.

This clonotype has just a few counts. This chain uses TRBV6-6 with TRBJ2-5, with D perhaps matching TRBD1 (8 bases). Looked up from germline, CDR1 is MNHNY and CDR2 is SVGAGI (reference sequence). This CDR3 spans 15 amino acids. V was shortened by 2 bases and J by 5 bases, with 15 bases between the two germline ends. CDR3 sequence reads: CASSYLTGEGETQYF. CDR3 DNA: TGTGCCAGCAGTTACCTGACAGGGGAGGGGGAGACCCAGTACTTC.

V is TRBV12-3 or TRBV12-4 and J is TRBJ2-2, with 8 bases matching TRBD2. This CDR3 contains 14 residues. J gave up 1 base and V 10 bases, and 5 bases lay outside the gene matches. Here the CDR3 DNA reads TGTGCCATCGGACTAGCAGGGAACACCGGGGAGCTGTTTTTT. The encoded protein is CAIGLAGNTGELFF.

The J gene is TRBJ2-3, the V gene TRBV6-5, with a tentative D call TRBD2 (7 bases). Trimming stripped 2 bases from V and 1 base from J, with 10 bases between. The germline gives CDR1 MNHEY, CDR2 SVGAGI. This CDR3 is built from 15 residues. CDR3 bases: TGTGCCAGCAGTTACAGGGGGGGTGGCACAGATACGCAGTATTTT. Amino acid sequence: CASSYRGGGTDTQYF.

This clonotype was picked up a small number of times. The rearrangement links TRBV2 to TRBJ2-7, with a tentative D call TRBD1 (5 bases). Trimming cost V 7 bases and J 7 bases, with 17 bases left between them. CDR3 length: 13 amino acids. Germline values: CDR1 SNHLY, CDR2 FYNNEI. DNA for the CDR3: TGTGCCAGCAAATTGGCGACAGTATCAGAGCAGTACTTC. Amino acids: CASKLATVSEQYF.

V is TRBV28 and J is TRBJ1-1; the D is unclear. V shed 4 bases and J shed 3 bases, with 12 bases lying between them. The CDR3 has 14 residues. CDR1 is MDHEN and CDR2 is SYDVKM in the germline V gene. The CDR3 bases are TGTGCCAGCAGTTCCCCCGGGTTAGACACTGAAGCTTTCTTT. Its translation: CASSSPGLDTEAFF. Filled out from reference TRBV28 and TRBJ1-1, the complete variable domain reads DVKVTQSSRYLVKRTGEKVFLECVQDMDHENMFWYRQDPGLGLRLIYFSYDVKMKEKGDIPEGYSVSREKKERFSLILESASTNQTSMYLCASSSPGLDTEAFFGQGTRLTVV.

This clonotype was detected only a few times. The rearrangement links TRBV20-1 to TRBJ2-7, with 7 bases aligning to TRBD1. J gave up 0 bases and V 7 bases, and 3 bases lay outside the gene matches. In germline, CDR1 is DFQATT, CDR2 SNEGSKA (reference sequence). The CDR3 runs 12 residues. The CDR3 DNA sequence: TGCAGTGTGACAGGGAGCTCCTACGAGCAGTACTTC. It encodes CSVTGSSYEQYF.

The sample holds a few counts of this clonotype. The genes are TRBV6-2 or TRBV6-3 and TRBJ2-3, with 8 bases that match TRBD2. This CDR3 region has 13 residues. Germline CDR1 and CDR2: MNHEY and SVGEGT. The V segment lost 8 bases and the J segment 4 bases; nucleotides outside the gene matches: 5. CDR3 nucleotides: TGTGCCAGCCGCCGGGAGGGCGCAGATACGCAGTATTTT. Translated, it gives CASRREGADTQYF.